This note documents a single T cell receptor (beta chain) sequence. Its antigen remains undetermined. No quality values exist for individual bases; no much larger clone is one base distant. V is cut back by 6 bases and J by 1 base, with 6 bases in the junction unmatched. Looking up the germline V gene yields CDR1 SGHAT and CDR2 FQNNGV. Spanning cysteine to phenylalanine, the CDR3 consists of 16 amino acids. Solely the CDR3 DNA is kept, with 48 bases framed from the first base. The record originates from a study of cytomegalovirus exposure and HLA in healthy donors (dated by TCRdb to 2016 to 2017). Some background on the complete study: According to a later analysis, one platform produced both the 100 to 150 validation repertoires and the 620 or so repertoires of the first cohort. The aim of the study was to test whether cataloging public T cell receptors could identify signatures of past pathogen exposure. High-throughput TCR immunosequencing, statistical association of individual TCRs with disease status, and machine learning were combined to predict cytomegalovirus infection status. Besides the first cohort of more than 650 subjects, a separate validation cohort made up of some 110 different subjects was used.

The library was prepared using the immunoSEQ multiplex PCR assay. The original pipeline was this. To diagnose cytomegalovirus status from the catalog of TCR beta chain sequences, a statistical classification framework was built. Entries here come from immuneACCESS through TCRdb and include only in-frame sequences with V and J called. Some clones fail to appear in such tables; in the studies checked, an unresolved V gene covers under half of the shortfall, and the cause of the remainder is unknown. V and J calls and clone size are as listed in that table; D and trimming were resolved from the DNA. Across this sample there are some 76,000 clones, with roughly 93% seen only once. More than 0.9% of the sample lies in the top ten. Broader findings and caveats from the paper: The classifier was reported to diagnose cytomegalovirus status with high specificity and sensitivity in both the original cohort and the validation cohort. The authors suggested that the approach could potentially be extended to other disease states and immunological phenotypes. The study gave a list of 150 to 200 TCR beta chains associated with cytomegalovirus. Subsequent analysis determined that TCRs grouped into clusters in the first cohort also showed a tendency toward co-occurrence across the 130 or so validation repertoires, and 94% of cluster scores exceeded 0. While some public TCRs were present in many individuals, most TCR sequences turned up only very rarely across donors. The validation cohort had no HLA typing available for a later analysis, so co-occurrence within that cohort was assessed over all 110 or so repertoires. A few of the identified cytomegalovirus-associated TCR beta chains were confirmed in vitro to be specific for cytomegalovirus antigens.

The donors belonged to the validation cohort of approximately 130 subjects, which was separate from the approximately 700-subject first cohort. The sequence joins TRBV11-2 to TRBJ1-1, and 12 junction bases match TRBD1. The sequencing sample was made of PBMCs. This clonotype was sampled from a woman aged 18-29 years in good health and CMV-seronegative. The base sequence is TGTGCCAGCAGGACGGGACAGGGGGCGCCGAACACTGAAGCTTTCTTT. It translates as CASRTGQGAPNTEAFF. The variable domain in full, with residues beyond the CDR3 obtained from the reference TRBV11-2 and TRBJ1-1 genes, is EAGVAQSPRYKIIEKRQSVAFWCNPISGHATLYWYQQILGQGPKLLIQFQNNGVVDDSQLPKDRFSAERLKGVDSTLKIQPAKLEDSAVYLCASRTGQGAPNTEAFFGQGTRLTVV.